These 30 T cell receptor beta chains were all obtained from the same sample, sequenced in a study of blood T cells in healthy people across ages. For the second PCR, which ran for roughly 7 to 11 cycles, a sample-barcoded 5' primer and a J-beta primer mix were used. Using its own MiXCR run on the 5' RACE reads, TCRdb lists one record per CDR3 protein. Of about 1.1 million distinct CDR3 sequences listed, 35% to 40% are singletons. The sequenced sample was blood. These receptors were collected from a man younger than 30 in good health.

The V call is TRBV4-1, the J call TRBJ2-2; TRBD2 aligns across 11 bases. With V trimmed by 3 bases and J by 6 bases, 6 bases remained unmatched. Per the germline V gene, CDR1 is MGHRA and CDR2 is YSYEKL. This CDR3 is 16 amino acids long. CDR3 in amino acids: CASSQDPGLAAGELFF. As DNA, the CDR3 is TGCGCCAGCAGCCAGGACCCGGGACTAGCGGCCGGGGAGCTGTTTTTT.

V gene TRBV28 combines with J gene TRBJ2-1; no firm D call. The J call may be mistaken, given a closer DNA end match to TRBJ2-7. The length of the CDR3 is 15 residues. Looked up from germline, CDR1 is MDHEN and CDR2 is SYDVKM. The CDR3 loop is CASSELSGSYNEQYF. DNA for the CDR3: TGTGCCAGCAGTGAGCTTTCGGGCTCCTACAATGAGCAGTACTTC.

The chain is built from TRBV20-1 and TRBJ1-4; D gene unclear. The CDR3 spans 14 residues. V lost 3 bases and J lost 2, with 10 bases in between. Per the germline V gene, CDR1 is DFQATT and CDR2 is SNEGSKA (reference sequence). The CDR3 here is CSARTSVTNEKLFF. The CDR3 bases are TGCAGTGCTAGGACCAGCGTCACTAATGAAAAACTGTTTTTT.

The rearrangement uses TRBV2 and TRBJ1-5; D possibly corresponds to TRBD1 (5 bases). Trimming left V 3 bases short and J 2 bases short, with 11 bases between. There are 15 residues in the CDR3. Germline V gene data show CDR1 as SNHLY and CDR2 as FYNNEI. CDR3 loop: CASSDRDGGNQPQHF. The CDR3 DNA follows: TGTGCCAGCAGTGACCGGGACGGAGGCAATCAGCCCCAGCATTTT.

This clonotype came up a few times. The chain employs TRBV7-9 and TRBJ2-3; tentative D call: TRBD1 (5 bases). Germline V gene sequence: CDR1 SEHNR, CDR2 FQNEAQ (reference sequence). V lost 3 bases to trimming and J lost 2 bases, with 12 bases between them. This CDR3 has 15 residues. The CDR3 spells CASSFGSRDTDTQYF. The CDR3 DNA reads TGTGCCAGCAGCTTTGGGTCCAGGGACACAGATACGCAGTATTTT.

This sequence joins TRBV29-1 and TRBJ1-4; the D is unclear. There are 13 residues in the CDR3. The germline V gene encodes CDR1 SQVTM and CDR2 ANQGSEA. V was trimmed by 7 bases and J by 2 bases, leaving 11 bases between them. CDR3 nucleotide sequence: TGCAGCGGCGTGGGTCCGACTAATGAAAAACTGTTTTTT. Its protein product is CSGVGPTNEKLFF.

This clonotype turned up a few times. This chain uses TRBV20-1 with TRBJ2-7, with 11 bases lining up with TRBD2. The CDR3 runs 19 residues. From germline, CDR1 is DFQATT and CDR2 SNEGSKA (reference sequence). V dropped 2 bases and J dropped 7; count of bases not matched to a gene: 22. Here the CDR3 DNA reads TGCAGTGCTAGATCATTGACTAGCGGGATCCCCGGGTCACACAATGAGCAGTACTTC. It specifies CSARSLTSGIPGSHNEQYF.

This clonotype was recorded at least ten times. The rearrangement joins TRBV29-1 to TRBJ2-1, with D perhaps TRBD1 (5 bases). CDR1 is SQVTM, CDR2 ANQGSEA, per germline. The CDR3 consists of 20 residues. The germline V and J ends were trimmed by 3 bases and 0 bases, with 27 bases remaining between them. In DNA form, the CDR3 reads TGCAGCGTTGAGGCTTTCGACAGATACGATTCCACGAGCTCCTACAATGAGCAGTTCTTC. As protein: CSVEAFDRYDSTSSYNEQFF.

V usage is TRBV5-1 and J usage is TRBJ2-1; the match to TRBD1 covers 7 bases. The junction had 9 bases not matched to a gene; V was cut back by 0 bases and J by 6 bases. The CDR3 has 16 amino acids. Germline loops: CDR1 SGHRS, CDR2 YFSETQ. CDR3 nucleotide sequence: TGCGCCAGCAGCTTGGGTGGGACAGAAAGCCTCAATGAGCAGTTCTTC. As protein: CASSLGGTESLNEQFF.

This chain joins TRBV29-1 and TRBJ1-2; D gene uncertain. Trimming cost V 3 bases and J 5 bases, with 10 bases left between them. CDR3 length: 12 residues. Germline V gene lookup returns CDR1 SQVTM and CDR2 ANQGSEA. The CDR3 DNA follows: TGCAGCGTTGAGGGGTCGGGGTATGGCTACACCTTC. Residues: CSVEGSGYGYTF.

The rearrangement uses TRBV20-1 and TRBJ2-1; tentatively, D is TRBD2 (5 bases). The ends were cut back, 5 bases at V and 0 bases at J, with 14 bases in the middle. The CDR3 totals 15 residues. Per the germline V gene, CDR1 is DFQATT and CDR2 is SNEGSKA (reference sequence). Here the CDR3 DNA reads TGCAGTGCTGCCGGCGGGTTAAGCTCCTACAATGAGCAGTTCTTC. Translated: CSAAGGLSSYNEQFF.

V gene TRBV13 combines with J gene TRBJ1-1; 7 bases are shared with TRBD1. CDR1 and CDR2 from the germline V gene are PRHDT and FYEKMQ (reference sequence). The V gene end was trimmed by 3 bases and the J gene end by 5 bases; junction bases not matched to a gene: 12. This CDR3 is built from 16 residues. CDR3 DNA: TGTGCCAGCAGCTTGGCGGGGACAGTTGAGGGAACTGAAGCTTTCTTT. Translating it yields CASSLAGTVEGTEAFF.

This clonotype was detected only once. The CDR3 here is CASRSQGAPNQPQHF. The CDR3 DNA reads TGTGCCAGCAGATCGCAGGGGGCTCCCAATCAGCCCCAGCATTTT. The gene calls are TRBV6-6 and TRBJ1-5; 8 nucleotides align to TRBD1. The V gene's germline CDR1 is MNHNY and CDR2 SVGAGI (reference sequence). The CDR3 covers 15 residues. Germline trimming cut 6 bases from V and 3 bases from J; bases unmatched to any gene: 7.

This clonotype occurred once. The chain links TRBV15 to TRBJ1-3; the match to TRBD1 covers 7 bases. Germline loops: CDR1 LNHNV, CDR2 YYDKDF (reference sequence). This CDR3 has 16 residues. V lost 0 bases and J lost 4; bases outside the gene matches: 6. For the CDR3, the DNA is TGTGCCACCAGCAGAGATCTTGACAGGGTCGGAAACACCATATATTTT. Translating gives CATSRDLDRVGNTIYF.

The V call is TRBV11-2, the J call TRBJ2-5, with D perhaps given as TRBD1 or TRBD2 (5 bases each). Germline CDR1 reads SGHAT; CDR2 reads FQNNGV. V was pared by 5 bases and J by 5 bases, with 9 bases between. The length of the CDR3 is 12 residues. This CDR3 is CASSRWGETQYF. Written as DNA, the CDR3 is TGTGCCAGCAGCCGTTGGGGGGAGACCCAGTACTTC.

The chain combines TRBV2 with TRBJ1-4, with a possible D match to TRBD1 (6 bases). V was clipped by 6 bases and J by 3 bases, with 11 bases between them. This CDR3 is built from 14 residues. Germline CDR1 SNHLY, CDR2 FYNNEI. The CDR3 region is CASRTGKANEKLFF. The CDR3 nucleotides read TGTGCCAGCAGAACAGGGAAGGCTAATGAAAAACTGTTTTTT. The full variable domain, in which reference TRBV2 and TRBJ1-4 provide the parts outside the CDR3, is EPEVTQTPSHQVTQMGQEVILRCVPISNHLYFYWYRQILGQKVEFLVSFYNNEISEKSEIFDDQFSVERPDGSNFTLKIRSTKLEDSAMYFCASRTGKANEKLFFGSGTQLSVL.

V usage is TRBV28 and J usage is TRBJ1-1, with 7 bases matching TRBD1. Trimming cost V 5 bases and J 6 bases; bases outside gene matches: 9. The CDR3 length is 14 residues. Germline V gene lookup returns CDR1 MDHEN and CDR2 SYDVKM. The CDR3 DNA follows: TGTGCCAGCAGTGAGACAGGGAATTCAGCTGAAGCTTTCTTT. Protein: CASSETGNSAEAFF.

The chain employs TRBV7-6 and TRBJ2-2; D unresolved. Trimming took 5 bases from V and 0 from J, leaving 19 bases between them. This CDR3 has 18 amino acids. Germline CDR1 SGHVS, CDR2 FNYEAQ. The CDR3 region is CASSRILSQAANTGELFF. The CDR3 coding sequence is TGTGCCAGCAGCCGTATATTGTCGCAGGCCGCGAACACCGGGGAGCTGTTTTTT.

This chain links TRBV11-1 with TRBJ2-1; 14 bases fit TRBD2. Germline lookup yields CDR1 SGHAT and CDR2 FQDESV (reference sequence). This CDR3 comprises 16 residues. Trimming removed 7 bases from V and 9 bases from J; junction bases left unmatched: 11. This CDR3 is CASTMGLAGDRGEQFF. The CDR3 nucleotides are TGTGCCAGCACCATGGGACTAGCGGGGGATAGGGGTGAGCAGTTCTTC.

This clonotype showed up just once. The chain couples TRBV4-3 to TRBJ2-3; 11 nucleotides align to TRBD1. Looked up from germline, CDR1 is LGHNA and CDR2 is YSLEER. The CDR3 extends over 15 amino acids. Trimming removed 6 bases from V and 5 bases from J; junction bases left unmatched: 7. The CDR3 protein is CASRSGQGAIDTQYF. In DNA, the CDR3 is TGCGCCAGCAGAAGCGGACAGGGGGCTATAGATACGCAGTATTTT.

A word on this clonotype: The junction differs from germline at one of its ends, possibly a read error. This chain connects TRBV12-3 or TRBV12-4 to TRBJ1-5; D gene ambiguous. The CDR3 loop spans 13 amino acids. The CDR3 region is CASSSGSREAQHF. The CDR3 DNA reads TGTGCTAGCAGTTCCGGGTCACGGGAAGCCCAGCATTTT.

This clonotype was observed many times. V usage is TRBV4-3 and J usage is TRBJ2-3; 9 nucleotides align to TRBD1. Germline V gene data show CDR1 as LGHNA and CDR2 as YSLEER. The trim removed 3 bases at V and 6 bases at J, leaving 7 bases unmatched. CDR3 length: 15 residues. This chain's CDR3 is CASSQMGQGLDTQYF. As DNA, the CDR3 is TGCGCCAGCAGCCAGATGGGACAGGGACTGGATACGCAGTATTTT.

The chain is built from TRBV5-6 and TRBJ1-1; 8 bases map to TRBD1. Looked up from germline, CDR1 is SGHDT and CDR2 is YYEEEE. J was trimmed by 1 base and V by 3 bases; bases with no gene match: 2. The CDR3 contains 14 residues. The CDR3 nucleotides read TGTGCCAGCAGCTGGGGACAGGAGAACACTGAAGCTTTCTTT. It is translated as CASSWGQENTEAFF.

With respect to this clonotype: A read error may be the cause here, since a much bigger clone is one base away. The chain is built from TRBV10-3 and TRBJ2-1; the match to TRBD1 covers 7 bases. Germline V gene sequence: CDR1 ENHRY, CDR2 SYGVKD. The CDR3 extends over 13 amino acids. This chain's CDR3 is CANRDSTFNERFF. CDR3 nucleotide sequence: TGTGCCAACCGGGACAGTACGTTCAATGAGCGGTTCTTC.

This clonotype was counted once. The germline gene is not matched at one end of the junction; a read error may be the cause. The chain joins TRBV10-3 to TRBJ1-1; 9 nucleotides agree with TRBD1. Per the germline V gene, CDR1 is ENHRY and CDR2 is SYGVKD. CDR3 size: 15 residues. The CDR3 protein is CTISAGTGTYTEAFF. The DNA of the CDR3 is TGTACCATCAGTGCTGGGACAGGGACCTACACTGAAGCTTTCTTT.

This clonotype showed up just a few times. The CDR3 DNA is TGTGCCAGCAGGGGGACGGTCTACTATGGCTACACCTTC. Translation gives CASRGTVYYGYTF. The chain joins TRBV6-2 or TRBV6-3 to TRBJ1-2; TRBD1 is a possible D gene (5 bases). Looked up from germline, CDR1 is MNHEY and CDR2 is SVGEGT. V dropped 6 bases and J dropped 3 bases, with 11 bases sitting between them. The CDR3 has 13 amino acids.

This clonotype was detected many times. The rearrangement links TRBV5-1 to TRBJ2-1; 10 bases agree with TRBD2. The V gene end was trimmed by 0 bases and the J gene end by 3 bases; junction bases not matched to a gene: 6. Per the germline V gene, CDR1 is SGHRS and CDR2 is YFSETQ. The length of the CDR3 is 17 residues. The CDR3 DNA follows: TGCGCCAGCAGCTTGGGGTCTAGCGGGGGAGGCTACAATGAGCAGTTCTTC. Encoded protein: CASSLGSSGGGYNEQFF.

The chain employs TRBV27 and TRBJ2-5; weak D call: TRBD2 (6 bases). The length of the CDR3 is 12 residues. V lost 0 bases, J lost 7 bases, and 6 bases lay in between. Germline V CDR1 and CDR2: MNHEY, SMNVEV (reference sequence). CDR3 region: CASSLSGGTQYF. In DNA form, the CDR3 reads TGTGCCAGCAGTTTATCGGGAGGGACCCAGTACTTC.

This clonotype was detected a few times. This rearrangement joins TRBV12-3 or TRBV12-4 to TRBJ2-1; D gene ambiguous. This CDR3 is 17 amino acids long. V was cut by 5 bases and J by 0 bases, with 17 bases left in between. CDR3 nucleotide sequence: TGTGCCAGCAGTCCGTACACAGCCCCATCCTCCTACAATGAGCAGTTCTTC. Translating it yields CASSPYTAPSSYNEQFF.

The chain has TRBV27 and TRBJ2-7, with TRBD1 matching 7 bases. The germline V gene encodes CDR1 MNHEY and CDR2 SMNVEV (reference sequence). The CDR3 is made up of 15 amino acids. Losses at the gene ends were 6 bases for V and 0 bases for J; bases not matched to a gene: 8. CDR3 protein: CASSLRQGPSYEQYF. The CDR3 nucleotides are TGTGCCAGCAGCCTCCGACAGGGTCCCTCCTACGAGCAGTACTTC.